This TCR beta chain was retrieved from a study of resident and recirculating memory T cells in vitiligo. Sequencing used immunoSEQ multiplex PCR; TCRdb keeps in-frame clones, though not all of them. Here the sample spans 70,000 to 75,000 clones, approximately 90% being singletons. Study-wide points: TCR sequences were not conserved across biopsy sites or patients.

A remark on this clone: Its antigen is not known.

V was shortened by 0 bases and J by 3 bases, with 17 bases between the two germline ends. CDR1 and CDR2 (germline): LGHNA, YSLEER. The CDR3 is 17 amino acids. The rearrangement uses TRBV4-3 and TRBJ2-5, with D unclear. Sequencing used blood. This sequence originates from a male donor with vitiligo. The CDR3 spells CASSQEVASLTEETQYF. Here the CDR3 DNA reads TGCGCCAGCAGCCAAGAGGTCGCGTCCCTAACCGAAGAGACCCAGTACTTC.